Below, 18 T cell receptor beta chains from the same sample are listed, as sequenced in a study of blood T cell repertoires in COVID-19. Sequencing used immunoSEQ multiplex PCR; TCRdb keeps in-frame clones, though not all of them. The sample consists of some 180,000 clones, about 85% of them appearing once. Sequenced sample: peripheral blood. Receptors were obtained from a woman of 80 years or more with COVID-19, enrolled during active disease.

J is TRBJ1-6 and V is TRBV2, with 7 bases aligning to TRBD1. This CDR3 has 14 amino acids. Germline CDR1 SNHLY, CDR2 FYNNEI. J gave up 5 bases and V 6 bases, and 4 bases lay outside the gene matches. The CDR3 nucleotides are TGTGCCAGCAGCTTGCAGGGGGATAATTCACCCCTCCACTTT. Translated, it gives CASSLQGDNSPLHF. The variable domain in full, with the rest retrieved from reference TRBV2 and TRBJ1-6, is EPEVTQTPSHQVTQMGQEVILRCVPISNHLYFYWYRQILGQKVEFLVSFYNNEISEKSEIFDDQFSVERPDGSNFTLKIRSTKLEDSAMYFCASSLQGDNSPLHFGNGTRLTVT.

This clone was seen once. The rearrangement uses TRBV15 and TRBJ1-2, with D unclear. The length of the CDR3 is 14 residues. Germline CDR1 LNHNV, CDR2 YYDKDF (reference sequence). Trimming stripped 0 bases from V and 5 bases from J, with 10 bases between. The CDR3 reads CATSRDLTDYGYTF. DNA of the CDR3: TGTGCCACCAGCAGAGATCTCACAGATTATGGCTACACCTTC.

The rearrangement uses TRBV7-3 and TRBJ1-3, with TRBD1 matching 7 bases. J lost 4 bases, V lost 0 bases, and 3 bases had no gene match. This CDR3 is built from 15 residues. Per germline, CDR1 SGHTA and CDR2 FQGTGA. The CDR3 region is CASSLTSDRGNTIYF. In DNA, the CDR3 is TGTGCCAGCAGCTTAACCTCGGACAGGGGAAACACCATATATTTT.

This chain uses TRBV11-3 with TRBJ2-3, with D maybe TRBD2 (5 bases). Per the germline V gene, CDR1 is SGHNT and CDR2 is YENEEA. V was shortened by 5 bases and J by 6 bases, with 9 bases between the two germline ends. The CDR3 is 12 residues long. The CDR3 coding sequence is TGTGCCAGCAGCCGAGGAGGCGATACGCAGTATTTT. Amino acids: CASSRGGDTQYF.

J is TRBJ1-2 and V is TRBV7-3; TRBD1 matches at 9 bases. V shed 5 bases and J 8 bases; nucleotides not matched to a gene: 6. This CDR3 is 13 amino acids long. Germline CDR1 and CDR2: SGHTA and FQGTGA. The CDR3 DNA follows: TGTGCCAGCAGCCCGGGACAGGGAAAAGGCTACACCTTC. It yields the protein CASSPGQGKGYTF. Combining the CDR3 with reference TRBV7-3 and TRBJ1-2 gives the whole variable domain GAGVSQTPSNKVTEKGKYVELRCDPISGHTALYWYRQSLGQGPEFLIYFQGTGAADDSGLPNDRFFAVRPEGSVSTLKIQRTERGDSAVYLCASSPGQGKGYTFGSGTRLTVV.

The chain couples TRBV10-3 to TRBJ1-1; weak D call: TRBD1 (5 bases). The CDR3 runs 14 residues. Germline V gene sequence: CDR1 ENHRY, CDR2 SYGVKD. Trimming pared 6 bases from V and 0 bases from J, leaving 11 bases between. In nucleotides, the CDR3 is TGTGCCATCAGAGCCCCGGGGGTGAACACTGAAGCTTTCTTT. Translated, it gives CAIRAPGVNTEAFF.

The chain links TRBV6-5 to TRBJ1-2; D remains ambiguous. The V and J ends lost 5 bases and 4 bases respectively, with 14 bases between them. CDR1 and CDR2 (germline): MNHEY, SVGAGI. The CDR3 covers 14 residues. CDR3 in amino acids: CASSRDLKGYGYTF. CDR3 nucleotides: TGTGCCAGCAGTCGCGACTTAAAAGGCTATGGCTACACCTTC.

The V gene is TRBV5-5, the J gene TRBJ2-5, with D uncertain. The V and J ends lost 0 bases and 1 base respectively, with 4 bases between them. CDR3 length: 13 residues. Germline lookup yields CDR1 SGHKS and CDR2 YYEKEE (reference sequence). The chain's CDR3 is CASSLASQETQYF. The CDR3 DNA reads TGTGCCAGCAGCTTGGCCAGCCAAGAGACCCAGTACTTC.

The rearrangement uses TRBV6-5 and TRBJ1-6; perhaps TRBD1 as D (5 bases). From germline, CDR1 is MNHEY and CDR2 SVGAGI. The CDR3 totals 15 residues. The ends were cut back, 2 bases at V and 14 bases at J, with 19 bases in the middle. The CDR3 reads CASSYNAGGVPTLHF. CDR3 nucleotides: TGTGCCAGCAGTTACAATGCCGGGGGGGTTCCGACCCTCCACTTT.

CDR3 in DNA: TGCGCCAGCAGCCCCTCGACTAGCGGCTTTGTATTTAAGCAGTACTTC. It encodes CASSPSTSGFVFKQYF. The rearrangement uses TRBV5-1 and TRBJ2-7; 9 nucleotides align to TRBD2. CDR3 size: 16 residues. Germline V gene sequence: CDR1 SGHRS, CDR2 YFSETQ. J lost 8 bases, V lost 4 bases, and 16 bases had no gene match.

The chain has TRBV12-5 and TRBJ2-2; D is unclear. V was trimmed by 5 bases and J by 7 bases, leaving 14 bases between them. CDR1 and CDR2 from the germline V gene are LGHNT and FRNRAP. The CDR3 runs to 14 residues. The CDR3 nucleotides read TGTGCTAGTGGTAGAGTGGCGGTAAGCGGGGAGCTGTTTTTT. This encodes CASGRVAVSGELFF.

The CDR3: CASSPPGGYNSPLHF. The CDR3 DNA follows: TGTGCCAGCTCACCACCCGGCGGATATAATTCACCCCTCCACTTT. V is TRBV18 and J is TRBJ1-6; D is undetermined. CDR1 KGHSH and CDR2 LQKENI come from the germline V gene. V was pared by 0 bases and J by 4 bases, with 7 bases between. The CDR3 sequence is 15 residues long.

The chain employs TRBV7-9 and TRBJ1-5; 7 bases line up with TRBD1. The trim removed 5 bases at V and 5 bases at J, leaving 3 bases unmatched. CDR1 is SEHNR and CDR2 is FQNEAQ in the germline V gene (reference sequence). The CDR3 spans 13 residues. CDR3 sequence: CASSPTGDQPQHF. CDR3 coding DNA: TGTGCCAGCAGCCCAACAGGGGATCAGCCCCAGCATTTT.

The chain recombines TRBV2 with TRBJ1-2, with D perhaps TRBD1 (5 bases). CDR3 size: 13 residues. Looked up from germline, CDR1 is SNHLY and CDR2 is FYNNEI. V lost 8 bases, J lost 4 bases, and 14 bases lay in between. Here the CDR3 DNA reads TGTGCCAGCCCAGCCGACAGCAGCTATGGCTACACCTTC. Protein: CASPADSSYGYTF.

The CDR3 loop is CASNSMGNTIYF. The DNA of the CDR3 is TGTGCCAGCAACTCGATGGGAAACACCATATATTTT. The chain employs TRBV3-1 (or the pseudogene TRBV3-2) and TRBJ1-3; D gene ambiguous. Trimming left V 7 bases short and J 4 bases short, with 8 bases between. This CDR3 contains 12 residues. The germline V gene encodes CDR1 LGHDT and CDR2 YNNKEL (reference sequence).

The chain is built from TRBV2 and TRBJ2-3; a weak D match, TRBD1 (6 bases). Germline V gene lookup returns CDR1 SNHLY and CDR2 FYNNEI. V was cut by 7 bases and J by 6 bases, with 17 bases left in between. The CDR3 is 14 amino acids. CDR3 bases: TGTGCCAGCACCTATATTAGGGGGACGGATACGCAGTATTTT. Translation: CASTYIRGTDTQYF.

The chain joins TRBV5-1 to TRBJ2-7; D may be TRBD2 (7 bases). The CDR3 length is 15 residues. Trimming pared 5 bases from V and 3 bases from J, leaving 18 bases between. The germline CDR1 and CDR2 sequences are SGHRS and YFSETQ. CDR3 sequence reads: CASRKGGNLDYEQYF. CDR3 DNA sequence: TGCGCCAGCAGGAAGGGGGGGAATCTTGACTACGAGCAGTACTTC.

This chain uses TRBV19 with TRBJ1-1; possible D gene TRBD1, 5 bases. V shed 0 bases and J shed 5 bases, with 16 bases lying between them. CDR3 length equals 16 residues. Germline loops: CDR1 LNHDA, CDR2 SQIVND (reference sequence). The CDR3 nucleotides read TGTGCCAGTAGTATAGATCGCGCAGGGATGGCGACTGAAGCTTTCTTT. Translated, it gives CASSIDRAGMATEAFF. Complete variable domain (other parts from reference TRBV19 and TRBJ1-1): DGGITQSPKYLFRKEGQNVTLSCEQNLNHDAMYWYRQDPGQGLRLIYYSQIVNDFQKGDIAEGYSVSREKKESFPLTVTSAQKNPTAFYLCASSIDRAGMATEAFFGQGTRLTVV.